What follows are 10 T cell receptor beta chains derived from one specimen sequenced in a study of memory CD4+ T cells and cytomegalovirus serostatus. TCRdb keeps only in-frame clones here, not all; method: immunoSEQ multiplex PCR. The sample lists about 54,000 clones, about 73% occurring once. The sort gate was single viable CD3+CD4+CD8-CD45RO+ cells for memory CD4+ T cells. Sequenced input: memory CD4+ T cells from blood. These receptors all come from an adult in good health and CMV-seropositive.

The J gene is TRBJ2-3, the V gene TRBV7-3, with D possibly being TRBD2 (5 bases). The V gene lost 0 bases and the J gene lost 4 bases, with 8 bases spanning the gap. Per germline, CDR1 SGHTA and CDR2 FQGTGA. The CDR3 extends over 14 amino acids. Written as DNA, the CDR3 is TGTGCCAGCAGCTTAACACTAGACGCAGATACGCAGTATTTT. It codes for CASSLTLDADTQYF.

V usage is TRBV25-1 and J usage is TRBJ2-7; the D is unclear. Between the trimmed V and J ends, which lost 7 bases and 1 base, there was a span of 17 bases. The CDR3 totals 15 residues. Germline loops: CDR1 MGHDK, CDR2 SYGVNS. Here the CDR3 DNA reads TGTGCCAGCATTTCCGGAACAGCTCTTTCCTACGAGCAGTACGTC. It yields the protein CASISGTALSYEQYV.

The chain links TRBV28 to TRBJ2-7; D remains ambiguous. This CDR3 is built from 12 residues. Trimming removed 8 bases from V and 0 bases from J, with 8 bases in between. CDR1 and CDR2 (germline): MDHEN, SYDVKM. The CDR3 coding sequence is TGTGCCAGCGGAGTTGACTCCTACGAGCAGTACTTC. It encodes CASGVDSYEQYF.

The rearrangement uses TRBV5-1 and TRBJ1-2; D uncertain. This CDR3 region has 14 residues. V was shortened by 0 bases and J by 0 bases, with 6 bases between the two germline ends. Germline CDR1 reads SGHRS; CDR2 reads YFSETQ. The CDR3 bases are TGCGCCAGCAGCTTGGACGCAGCTAACTATGGCTACACCTTC. The encoded protein is CASSLDAANYGYTF.

The genes are TRBV7-3 and TRBJ2-2; 7 bases agree with TRBD1. V shed 6 bases, J shed 4 bases, and the junction held 11 bases outside the gene matches. CDR1 and CDR2 (germline): SGHTA, FQGTGA. CDR3 length: 16 residues. The CDR3 nucleotides read TGTGCCAGCAGTTCCCAAACACAGGGGACCACCGGGGAGCTGTTTTTT. Translation: CASSSQTQGTTGELFF.

This clone was seen just once. V gene TRBV5-4 combines with J gene TRBJ2-5; maybe TRBD1 (5 bases). Germline CDR1 is SGHNT and CDR2 is YYREEE (reference sequence). The V end lost 1 base, the J end lost 5 bases, and 15 bases lay between the germline ends. CDR3 length: 15 residues. CDR3 sequence (DNA): TGTGCCAGCAGCTTGAACGGCAGGGTAGGGGAGACCCAGTACTTC. Translation gives CASSLNGRVGETQYF.

This clone was counted between two and nine times. The rearrangement uses TRBV28 and TRBJ1-5; no firm D call. Trimming removed 7 bases at V and 6 bases at J, with 19 bases between. CDR1 and CDR2 from the germline V gene are MDHEN and SYDVKM. This CDR3 is built from 15 residues. CDR3 loop: CASTSMAGSGQPQHF. CDR3 DNA sequence: TGTGCCAGCACCAGTATGGCTGGGTCAGGTCAGCCCCAGCATTTT.

This chain joins TRBV7-2 and TRBJ1-1; the match to TRBD1 covers 12 bases. J lost 4 bases, V lost 4 bases, and 7 bases had no gene match. Germline V lookup: CDR1 SGHTA, CDR2 FQGNSA. The CDR3 loop spans 16 amino acids. The CDR3 is CASSSGTGGAGTEAFF. CDR3 in DNA: TGTGCCAGCAGCTCAGGGACAGGGGGCGCGGGCACTGAAGCTTTCTTT.

The gene calls are TRBV19 and TRBJ2-5; D is possibly TRBD2 (5 bases). Germline CDR1 and CDR2: LNHDA and SQIVND (reference sequence). This CDR3 contains 14 residues. Trimming shortened V by 4 bases and J by 4 bases, and 13 bases separated the two germline ends. CDR3 sequence reads: CASSRGWESETQYF. CDR3 nucleotide sequence: TGTGCCAGTAGTAGGGGATGGGAGTCAGAGACCCAGTACTTC.

This chain joins TRBV25-1 and TRBJ2-1; D is perhaps TRBD2 (5 bases). Trimming pared 4 bases from V and 2 bases from J, leaving 12 bases between. The germline V gene has CDR1 MGHDK and CDR2 SYGVNS. The CDR3 totals 15 residues. The CDR3: CASSVPGSPYNEQFF. Here the CDR3 DNA reads TGTGCCAGCAGTGTACCGGGGAGTCCCTACAATGAGCAGTTCTTC. Supplemented by reference TRBV25-1 and TRBJ2-1, the full variable domain reads EADIYQTPRYLVIGTGKKITLECSQTMGHDKMYWYQQDPGMELHLIHYSYGVNSTEKGDLSSESTVSRIRTEHFPLTLESARPSHTSQYLCASSVPGSPYNEQFFGPGTRLTVL.